These T cell receptor beta chains were read from a single sample in a study of blood T cell repertoires in COVID-19. Data came from immunoSEQ multiplex PCR; TCRdb stores just in-frame clones and leaves some out. The table has under 150,000 clones, 84% seen once. Sequences were obtained from peripheral blood. These receptors all stem from a woman aged 35 to 49 with acute or convalescent COVID-19. The CDR3 runs from the conserved cysteine through the conserved F or W. D genes are given only for firm matches. Size values are once, few and many counts, or a class for expanded clones, and some rows have none.

D | size | V | CDR3
TRBD1 | NA | TRBV11-2 | CASSAGTGGYTF
NA | NA | TRBV5-1 | CASSSTRGNTIYF
NA | NA | TRBV6-5 | CASSPSGSNQPQHF
TRBD1 | few | TRBV25-1 | CASSRRGDHQPQHF
TRBD1 | NA | TRBV11-2 | CASSLLRTGETGELFF
TRBD2 | NA | TRBV6-5 | CASIRLAGGYEQYF
TRBD1 | once | TRBV7-3 | CASSRTGNPYEQYF
TRBD1 | NA | TRBV12-3/TRBV12-4 | CASSPQGARGYTF
TRBD1 | NA | TRBV19 | CASSIPTGGRTEAFF
NA | once | TRBV27 | CASSLGPRPSTDTQYF
TRBD1 | few | TRBV11-3 | CASSPDPGTGSYNEQFF
NA | NA | TRBV7-2 | CASSLDKDYEQYF
NA | NA | TRBV27 | CASSPRQVGYGYTF
NA | NA | TRBV2 | CARSPGSPETYGYTF
NA | NA | TRBV9 | CASSVGATQPQHF
TRBD1 | NA | TRBV2 | CASSEQGASDEQFF
TRBD2 | once | TRBV6-5 | CASSWQPGGVYEQYF
NA | NA | TRBV2 | CASRGSFSDTQYF
NA | NA | TRBV10-3 | CAISELSGVTDTQYF
TRBD1 | NA | TRBV5-1 | CASSPLGGGQPQHF
TRBD1 | NA | TRBV11-2 | CASNPTGQGSEAFF
NA | once | TRBV27 | CASTNYPPFQGLSNEQFF
NA | NA | TRBV7-9 | CASVNRGVDEKLFF
NA | NA | TRBV14 | CASSQGRNTIYF
TRBD1 | NA | TRBV2 | CASRANDRGSGYTF
NA | NA | TRBV5-1 | CASSLLGGQSGNTIYF
NA | NA | TRBV4-3 | CASSQIRGSVNSPLHF
NA | NA | TRBV5-5 | CASSLAGGTGLFF
NA | NA | TRBV7-2 | CASSAQGGLATEAFF
NA | NA | TRBV3-1/TRBV3-2 | CASRDNRNTEAFF
TRBD2 | once | TRBV7-2 | CASSPDGGGRYEQYF
NA | NA | TRBV15 | CATSRDSYRWTEAFF
TRBD1 | NA | TRBV14 | CASSQEKDRVSLFAGELFF
NA | NA | TRBV6-2/TRBV6-3 | CASSMSYEQYF
NA | NA | TRBV4-2 | CASSQDRGALYEQYF
NA | once | TRBV6-2/TRBV6-3 | CASSYSYGRSNYQPQHF
TRBD2 | NA | TRBV5-1 | CASSLSSGVSYEQYF
TRBD1 | few | TRBV7-2 | CASSRHTGGNYGYTF
NA | few | TRBV5-8 | CASSLVGIYEQYF
NA | NA | TRBV6-2/TRBV6-3 | CASSLGQFYNEQFF
NA | few | TRBV27 | CASSFMGHNEKLFF
NA | few | TRBV19 | CASKTGLHSNQPQHF
TRBD1 | few | TRBV7-9 | CASSLAQGEKAFF
TRBD2 | NA | TRBV7-2 | CASSLEARGGETQYF
NA | NA | TRBV7-9 | CASSPGQVNEKLFF
NA | NA | TRBV24-1 | CATSDSRLSGQANNEQFF
TRBD1 | NA | TRBV9 | CASSVYRDSYEQYF
NA | NA | TRBV6-5 | CASRTESGANVLTF
NA | NA | TRBV7-6 | CASSYAPPGGGVEAF
TRBD1 | NA | TRBV7-9 | CASSLARTGVGYTF
NA | NA | TRBV5-1 | CASSLAGSYYGYTF
TRBD1 | NA | TRBV7-2 | CASSSSGGSGSPLHF
NA | NA | TRBV4-1 | CASSHAGQQVKYF
TRBD1 | NA | TRBV5-1 | CASSEGTGVGTDTQYF
NA | NA | TRBV6-4 | CASSDGSGTEAFF
NA | NA | TRBV7-9 | CASSPSSVSYEQYF